These T cell receptor beta chains were read from a single sample in a study of blood T cell repertoires in COVID-19. The protocol was immunoSEQ multiplex PCR, while the TCRdb copy is restricted to in-frame clones and leaves out a portion. The data show about 360,000 clones, around 87% seen once. The sample comprised PBMCs or T cells enriched from blood (not recorded which). These receptors were taken from a man between 35 and 55 years old in a cohort exposed to, infected with or recovered from COVID-19 (not recorded which). Both conserved end residues are part of each CDR3. D genes are given only for firm matches. Clone size is given for some rows only: seen once, a few or many times, or a class if the clone is expanded.

CDR3 DNA | CDR3 protein | J gene | V gene | clone size | D gene
TGTGCCAGCAGCGGGGCCAAACAGCCTGGCTACACCTTC | CASSGAKQPGYTF | TRBJ1-2 | TRBV5-4 | . | .
TGTGCCACCCGGACAGGGGGAAACACTGAAGCTTTCTTT | CATRTGGNTEAFF | TRBJ1-1 | TRBV11-2 | . | TRBD1
TGTGCCAGCAGTTTATGGGGACAGGGGCCCGCGGGGGCCAACGTCCTGACTTTC | CASSLWGQGPAGANVLTF | TRBJ2-6 | TRBV28 | . | TRBD1
TGTGCCTGGAGTGCGGGGGGTGAGCAGTACTTC | CAWSAGGEQYF | TRBJ2-7 | TRBV30 | . | TRBD2
TGTGCCATCAGTGAGTCCTTTGGGCAGGGACAAAACTATGGCTACACCTTC | CAISESFGQGQNYGYTF | TRBJ1-2 | TRBV10-3 | many | .
TGTGCCAGCAGCCCCACCGCCCGGCAGCCCCAGCATTTT | CASSPTARQPQHF | TRBJ1-5 | TRBV27 | . | .
TGTGCCTGGAGTGTAATCAGCGCGAACAATGAGCAGTTCTTC | CAWSVISANNEQFF | TRBJ2-1 | TRBV30 | few | .
TGCGCCAGCAGCCAACCCGGGGGAGGGCGTTCACCCCTCCACTTT | CASSQPGGGRSPLHF | TRBJ1-6 | TRBV4-1 | . | .
TGTGCCAGCAGCTTGGGGGGACTAGCGGGCAACAATGAGCAGTTCTTC | CASSLGGLAGNNEQFF | TRBJ2-1 | TRBV5-4 | . | TRBD2
TGTGCCAGCAAGTACCGACACGGGGGGTACGAGCAGTACTTC | CASKYRHGGYEQYF | TRBJ2-7 | TRBV27 | . | TRBD2
TGTGCCAGTAAGGCCGGGTTACTCAATCAGCCCCAGCATTTT | CASKAGLLNQPQHF | TRBJ1-5 | TRBV19 | . | .
TGTGCCAGCAGCCCGGGACAGCGAACAGATACGCAGTATTTT | CASSPGQRTDTQYF | TRBJ2-3 | TRBV7-6 | . | TRBD1
TGTGCCAGCAGCGTAGGTAGCGGGATCGGGGAGACCCAGTACTTC | CASSVGSGIGETQYF | TRBJ2-5 | TRBV9 | . | TRBD2
TGTGCCAGCAGTCTCGGACAGGGCTACACCTTC | CASSLGQGYTF | TRBJ1-2 | TRBV28 | few | .
TGTGCCAGCAGCTTAGTGCTAGGAACAAGCACAGATACGCAGTATTTT | CASSLVLGTSTDTQYF | TRBJ2-3 | TRBV7-9 | . | .
TGTGCCAGCAGCTTAATCCAGAACGTACAAGAGACCCAGTACTTC | CASSLIQNVQETQYF | TRBJ2-5 | TRBV7-9 | . | .
TGTGCCAGCAGCCCACGGGGGGTGGACAGGGTTCTTGGGAACACTGAAGCTTTCTTT | CASSPRGVDRVLGNTEAFF | TRBJ1-1 | TRBV9 | . | TRBD1
TGCGCCAGCAAAAAAGCGGGAGCTTTATCAGATACGCAGTATTTT | CASKKAGALSDTQYF | TRBJ2-3 | TRBV5-1 | . | TRBD2
TGTGCCAGCAGCTTAACAGGGGGCAATCAGCCCCAGCATTTT | CASSLTGGNQPQHF | TRBJ1-5 | TRBV11-2 | . | TRBD1